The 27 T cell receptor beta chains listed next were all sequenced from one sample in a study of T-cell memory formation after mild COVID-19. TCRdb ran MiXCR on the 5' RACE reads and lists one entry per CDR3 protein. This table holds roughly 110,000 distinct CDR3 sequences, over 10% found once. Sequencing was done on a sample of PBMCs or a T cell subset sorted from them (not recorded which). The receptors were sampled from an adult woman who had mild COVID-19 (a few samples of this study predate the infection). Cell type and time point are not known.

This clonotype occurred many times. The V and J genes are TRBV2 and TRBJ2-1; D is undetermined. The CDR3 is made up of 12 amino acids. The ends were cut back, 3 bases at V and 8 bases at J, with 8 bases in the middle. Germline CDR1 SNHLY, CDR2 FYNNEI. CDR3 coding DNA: TGTGCCAGCAGTGAGCCCCGACATGAGCAGTTCTTC. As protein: CASSEPRHEQFF.

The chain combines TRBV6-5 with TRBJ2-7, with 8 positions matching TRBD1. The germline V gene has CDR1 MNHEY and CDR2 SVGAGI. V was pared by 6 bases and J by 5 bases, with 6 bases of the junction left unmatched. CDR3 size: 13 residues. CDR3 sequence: CASRTGQVHEQYF. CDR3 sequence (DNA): TGTGCCAGCAGAACGGGACAGGTACACGAGCAGTACTTC.

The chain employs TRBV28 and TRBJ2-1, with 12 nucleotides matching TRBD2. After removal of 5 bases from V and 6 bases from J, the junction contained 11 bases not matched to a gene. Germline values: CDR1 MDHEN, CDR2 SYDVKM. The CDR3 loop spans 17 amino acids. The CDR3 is CASSAPGLAGGPNEQFF. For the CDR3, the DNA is TGTGCCAGCAGTGCCCCTGGGCTAGCGGGAGGGCCCAATGAGCAGTTCTTC.

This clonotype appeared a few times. The CDR3: CASSPGQGMGYTEAFF. CDR3 nucleotide sequence: TGTGCCAGCAGTCCGGGACAGGGTATGGGGTACACTGAAGCTTTCTTT. V is TRBV7-9 and J is TRBJ1-1; 9 bases align to TRBD1. The junction had 11 bases not matched to a gene; V was cut back by 6 bases and J by 3 bases. This CDR3 is built from 16 residues. Germline CDR1 SEHNR, CDR2 FQNEAQ (reference sequence).

The CDR3 here is CASSLLGGNTGELFF. The CDR3 DNA sequence: TGTGCCAGCAGCCTCTTGGGGGGAAACACCGGGGAGCTGTTTTTT. The J gene is TRBJ2-2, the V gene TRBV7-6; a weak D match, TRBD2 (6 bases). This CDR3 contains 15 residues. Germline CDR1 and CDR2: SGHVS and FNYEAQ. The V end was cut by 5 bases, the J end by 2 bases, with 12 bases between.

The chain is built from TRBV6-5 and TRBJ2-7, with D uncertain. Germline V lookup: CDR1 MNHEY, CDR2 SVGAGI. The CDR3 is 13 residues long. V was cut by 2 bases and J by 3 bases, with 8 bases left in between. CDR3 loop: CASSYHDNYEQYF. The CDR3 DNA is TGTGCCAGCAGTTACCACGACAACTACGAGCAGTACTTC.

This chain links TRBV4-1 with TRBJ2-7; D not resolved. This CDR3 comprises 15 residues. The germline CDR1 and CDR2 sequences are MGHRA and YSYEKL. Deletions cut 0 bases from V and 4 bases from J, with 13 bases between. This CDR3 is CASSQDPAVPYEQYF. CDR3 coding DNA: TGCGCCAGCAGCCAAGATCCGGCAGTTCCTTACGAGCAGTACTTC.

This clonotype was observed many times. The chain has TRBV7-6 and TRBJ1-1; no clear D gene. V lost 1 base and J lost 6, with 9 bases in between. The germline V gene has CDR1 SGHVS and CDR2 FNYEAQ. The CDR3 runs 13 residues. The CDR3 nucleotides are TGTGCCAGCAGCTTAGACGAGGTCGCTGAAGCTTTCTTT. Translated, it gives CASSLDEVAEAFF.

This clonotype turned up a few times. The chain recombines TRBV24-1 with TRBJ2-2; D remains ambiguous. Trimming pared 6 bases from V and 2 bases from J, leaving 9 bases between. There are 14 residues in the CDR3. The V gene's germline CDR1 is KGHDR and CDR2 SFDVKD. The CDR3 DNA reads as TGTGCCACCAGTTTGCCCGATAACACCGGGGAGCTGTTTTTT. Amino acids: CATSLPDNTGELFF.

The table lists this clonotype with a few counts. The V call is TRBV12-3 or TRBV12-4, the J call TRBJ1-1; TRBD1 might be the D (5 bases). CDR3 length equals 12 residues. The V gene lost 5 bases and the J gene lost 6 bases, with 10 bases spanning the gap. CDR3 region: CASSAPGPEAFF. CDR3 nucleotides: TGTGCCAGCAGTGCCCCGGGGCCTGAAGCTTTCTTT.

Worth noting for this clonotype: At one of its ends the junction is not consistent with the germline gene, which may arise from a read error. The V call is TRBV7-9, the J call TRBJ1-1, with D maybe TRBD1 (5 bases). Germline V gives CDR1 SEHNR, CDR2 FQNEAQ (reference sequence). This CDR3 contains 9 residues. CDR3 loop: CASSPRVLF. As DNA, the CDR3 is TGTGCCAGCAGCCCCAGGGTGCTCTTT.

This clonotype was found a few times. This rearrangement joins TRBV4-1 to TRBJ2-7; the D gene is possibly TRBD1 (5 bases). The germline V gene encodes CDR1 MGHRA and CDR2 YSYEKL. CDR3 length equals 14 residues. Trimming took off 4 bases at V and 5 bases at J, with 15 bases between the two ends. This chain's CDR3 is CASSRVVGQDEQYF. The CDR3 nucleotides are TGCGCCAGCAGCCGGGTCGTGGGGCAGGACGAGCAGTACTTC.

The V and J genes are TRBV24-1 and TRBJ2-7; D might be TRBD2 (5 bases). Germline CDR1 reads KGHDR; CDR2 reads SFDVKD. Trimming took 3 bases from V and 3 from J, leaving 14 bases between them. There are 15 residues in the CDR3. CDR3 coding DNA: TGTGCCACCAGTGATCCGCTGACGGGATTCTACGAGCAGTACTTC. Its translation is CATSDPLTGFYEQYF.

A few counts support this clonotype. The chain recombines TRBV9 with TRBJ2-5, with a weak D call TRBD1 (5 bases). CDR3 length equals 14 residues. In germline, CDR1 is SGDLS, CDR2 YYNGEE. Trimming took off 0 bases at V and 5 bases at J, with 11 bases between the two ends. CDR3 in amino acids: CASSVDGAQETQYF. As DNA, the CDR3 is TGTGCCAGCAGCGTAGATGGGGCGCAGGAGACCCAGTACTTC.

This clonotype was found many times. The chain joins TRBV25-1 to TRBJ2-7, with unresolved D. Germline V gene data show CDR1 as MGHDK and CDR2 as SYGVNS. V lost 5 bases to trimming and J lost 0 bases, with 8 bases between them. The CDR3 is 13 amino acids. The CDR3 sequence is CASSMKSSYEQYF. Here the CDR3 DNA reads TGTGCCAGCAGTATGAAGAGCTCCTACGAGCAGTACTTC.

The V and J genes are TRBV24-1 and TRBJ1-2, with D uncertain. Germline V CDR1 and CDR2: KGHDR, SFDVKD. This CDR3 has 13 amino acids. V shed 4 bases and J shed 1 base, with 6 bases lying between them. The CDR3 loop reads CATSDPLNYGYTF. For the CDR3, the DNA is TGTGCCACCAGTGACCCCCTTAACTATGGCTACACCTTC.

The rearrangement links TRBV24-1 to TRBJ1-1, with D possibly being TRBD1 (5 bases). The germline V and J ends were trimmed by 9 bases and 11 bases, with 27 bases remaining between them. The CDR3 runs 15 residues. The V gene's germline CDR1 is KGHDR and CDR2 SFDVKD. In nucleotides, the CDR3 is TGTGCCACCGGCGAAGGGGACGAATCCCTGAATGGGGCTTTCTTT. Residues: CATGEGDESLNGAFF.

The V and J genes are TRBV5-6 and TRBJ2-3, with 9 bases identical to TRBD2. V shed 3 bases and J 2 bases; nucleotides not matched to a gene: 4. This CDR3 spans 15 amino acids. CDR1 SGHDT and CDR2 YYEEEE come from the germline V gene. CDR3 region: CASSSRGLATDTQYF. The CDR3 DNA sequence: TGTGCCAGCAGCTCCAGGGGACTAGCCACAGATACGCAGTATTTT.

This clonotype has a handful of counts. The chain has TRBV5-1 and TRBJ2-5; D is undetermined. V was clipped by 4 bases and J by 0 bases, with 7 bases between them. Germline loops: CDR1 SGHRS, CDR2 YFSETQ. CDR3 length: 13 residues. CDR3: CASSMENQETQYF. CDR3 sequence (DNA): TGCGCCAGCAGCATGGAGAACCAAGAGACCCAGTACTTC.

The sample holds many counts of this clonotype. The CDR3 DNA reads as TGTGCCAGCAGTTCGGGGGGTGGTGGAGAGCAGTACTTC. Translated: CASSSGGGGEQYF. The chain couples TRBV12-3 or TRBV12-4 to TRBJ2-7; 7 positions match TRBD2. V gave up 4 bases and J gave up 7 bases; unmatched junction bases: 7. CDR3 length equals 13 residues.

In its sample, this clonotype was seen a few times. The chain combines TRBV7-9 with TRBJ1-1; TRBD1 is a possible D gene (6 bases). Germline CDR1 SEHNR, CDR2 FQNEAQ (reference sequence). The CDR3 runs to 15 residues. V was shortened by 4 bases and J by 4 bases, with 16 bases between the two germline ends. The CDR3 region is CASSSPRGGGTEAFF. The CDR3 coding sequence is TGTGCCAGCAGCTCCCCCAGGGGAGGGGGCACTGAAGCTTTCTTT.

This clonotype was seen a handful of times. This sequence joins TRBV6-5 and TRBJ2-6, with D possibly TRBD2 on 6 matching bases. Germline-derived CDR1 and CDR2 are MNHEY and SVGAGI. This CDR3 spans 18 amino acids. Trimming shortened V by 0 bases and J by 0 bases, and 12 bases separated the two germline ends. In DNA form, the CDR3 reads TGTGCCAGCAGTTACTCAGCGGGCGGGTTCTCTGGGGCCAACGTCCTGACTTTC. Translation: CASSYSAGGFSGANVLTF.

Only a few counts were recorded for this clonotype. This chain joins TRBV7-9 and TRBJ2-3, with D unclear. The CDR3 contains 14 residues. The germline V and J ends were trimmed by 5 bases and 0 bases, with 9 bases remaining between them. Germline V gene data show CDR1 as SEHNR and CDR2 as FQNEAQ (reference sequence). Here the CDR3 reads CASSHHTSTDTQYF. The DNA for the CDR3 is TGTGCCAGCAGCCACCATACTAGCACAGATACGCAGTATTTT.

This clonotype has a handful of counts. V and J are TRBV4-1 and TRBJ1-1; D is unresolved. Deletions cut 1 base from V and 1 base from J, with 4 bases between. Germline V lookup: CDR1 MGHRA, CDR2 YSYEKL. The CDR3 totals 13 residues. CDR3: CASSQGRNTEAFF. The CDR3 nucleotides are TGCGCCAGCAGCCAAGGACGGAACACTGAAGCTTTCTTT.

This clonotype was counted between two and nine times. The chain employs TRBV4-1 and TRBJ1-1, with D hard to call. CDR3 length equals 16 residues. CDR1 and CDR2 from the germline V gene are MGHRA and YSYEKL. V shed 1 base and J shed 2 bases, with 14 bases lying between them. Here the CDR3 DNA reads TGCGCCAGCAGCCAAGTGATGTCGAAAGCCAACACTGAAGCTTTCTTT. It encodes CASSQVMSKANTEAFF.

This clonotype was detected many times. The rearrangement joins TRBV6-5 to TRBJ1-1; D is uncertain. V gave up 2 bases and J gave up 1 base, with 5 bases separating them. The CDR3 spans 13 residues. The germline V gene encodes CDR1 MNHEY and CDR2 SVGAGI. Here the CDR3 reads CASSYGRNTEAFF. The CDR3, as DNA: TGTGCCAGCAGTTACGGTAGGAACACTGAAGCTTTCTTT.

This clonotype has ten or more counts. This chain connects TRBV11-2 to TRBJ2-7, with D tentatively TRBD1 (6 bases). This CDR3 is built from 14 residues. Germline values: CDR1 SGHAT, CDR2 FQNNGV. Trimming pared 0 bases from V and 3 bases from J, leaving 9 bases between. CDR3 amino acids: CASSLDRGGYEQYF. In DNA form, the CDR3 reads TGTGCCAGCAGCTTAGACAGGGGTGGCTACGAGCAGTACTTC.